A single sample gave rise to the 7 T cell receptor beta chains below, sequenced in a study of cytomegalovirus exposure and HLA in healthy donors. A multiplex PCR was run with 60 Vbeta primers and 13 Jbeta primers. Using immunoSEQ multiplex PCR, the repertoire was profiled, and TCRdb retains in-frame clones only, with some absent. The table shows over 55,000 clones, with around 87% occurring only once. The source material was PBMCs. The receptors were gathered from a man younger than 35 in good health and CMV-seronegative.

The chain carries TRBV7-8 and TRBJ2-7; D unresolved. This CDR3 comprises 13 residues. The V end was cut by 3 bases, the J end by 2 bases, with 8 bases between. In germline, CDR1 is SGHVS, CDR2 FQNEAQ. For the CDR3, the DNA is TGTGCCAGCAGCTTGAACACCCCCTACGAGCAGTACTTC. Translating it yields CASSLNTPYEQYF.

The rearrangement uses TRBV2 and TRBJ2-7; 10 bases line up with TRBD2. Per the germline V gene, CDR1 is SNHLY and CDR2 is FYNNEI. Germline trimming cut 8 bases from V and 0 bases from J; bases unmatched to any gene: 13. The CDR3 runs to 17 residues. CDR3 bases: TGTGCCAGCGGGGTGACTCTAGCGGGGGCATCCTCCTACGAGCAGTACTTC. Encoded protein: CASGVTLAGASSYEQYF.

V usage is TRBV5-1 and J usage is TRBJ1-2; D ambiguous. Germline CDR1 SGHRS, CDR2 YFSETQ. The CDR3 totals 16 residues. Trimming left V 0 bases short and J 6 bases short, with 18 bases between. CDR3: CASSLDPAPRRDGYTF. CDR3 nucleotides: TGCGCCAGCAGCTTGGACCCGGCTCCTAGGCGTGATGGCTACACCTTC.

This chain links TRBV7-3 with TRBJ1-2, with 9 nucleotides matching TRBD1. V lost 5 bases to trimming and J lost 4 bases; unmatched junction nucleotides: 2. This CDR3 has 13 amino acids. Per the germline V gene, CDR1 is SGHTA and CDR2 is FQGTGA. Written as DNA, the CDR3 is TGTGCCAGCAGCCCGGACAGGGGCTATGGCTACACCTTC. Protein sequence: CASSPDRGYGYTF.

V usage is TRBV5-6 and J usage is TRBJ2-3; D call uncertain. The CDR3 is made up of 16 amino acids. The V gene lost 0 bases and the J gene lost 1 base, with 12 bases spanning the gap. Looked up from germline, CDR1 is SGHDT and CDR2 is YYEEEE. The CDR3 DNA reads TGTGCCAGCAGCTTGGCGAGGTGGTGGGGCACAGATACGCAGTATTTT. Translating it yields CASSLARWWGTDTQYF.

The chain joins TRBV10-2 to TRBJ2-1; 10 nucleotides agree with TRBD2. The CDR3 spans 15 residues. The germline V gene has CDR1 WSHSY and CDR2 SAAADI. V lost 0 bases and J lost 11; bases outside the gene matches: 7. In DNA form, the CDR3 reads TGCGCCAGCAGTGAGTCCCTAGCGGGGGTGCCTCAGCAGTTCTTC. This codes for CASSESLAGVPQQFF.

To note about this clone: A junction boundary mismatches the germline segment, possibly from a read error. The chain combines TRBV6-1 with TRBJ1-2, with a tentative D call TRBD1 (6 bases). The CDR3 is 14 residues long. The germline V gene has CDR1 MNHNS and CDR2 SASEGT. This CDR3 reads CASSEYLGQQGYAF. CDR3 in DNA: TGTGCCAGCAGTGAGTATTTGGGACAACAAGGCTACGCCTTC.